This T cell receptor beta chain was sequenced during a study of blood T cell repertoires in COVID-19. CDR3 length equals 15 residues. V lost 3 bases to trimming and J lost 3 bases, with 16 bases between them. Germline CDR1 DFQATT, CDR2 SNEGSKA (reference sequence). Method: immunoSEQ multiplex PCR; TCRdb's copy keeps in-frame clones and lacks some. Among approximately 100,000 clones listed, 80% to 90% were seen once. This rearrangement joins TRBV20-1 to TRBJ2-3; D possibly corresponds to TRBD2 (6 bases). The sequence came from a human donor with acute or convalescent COVID-19. The donor label of this sample is uncertain. The sample was peripheral blood. CDR3: CSASMASVMTDTQYF. The CDR3 DNA reads as TGCAGTGCTAGTATGGCTAGCGTTATGACAGATACGCAGTATTTT.